These 21 T cell receptor beta chains share one sample of origin, sequenced in a study of response to subunit inactivated influenza vaccine. TCRdb re-called the RT-PCR reads with MiXCR, one entry per CDR3 protein. In the table there are more than 400,000 distinct CDR3 sequences, roughly 9.8% of which are singletons. This sample comprised PBMCs from blood, obtained 45 days after vaccination. Receptors were obtained from a middle-aged man who received an inactivated influenza vaccine.

This clonotype was recorded many times. V is TRBV12-3 or TRBV12-4 and J is TRBJ2-1, with unresolved D. The germline V and J ends were trimmed by 5 bases and 10 bases, with 15 bases remaining between them. The CDR3 length is 13 residues. CDR3: CASSLTVPWEQFF. The CDR3 nucleotides are TGTGCCAGCAGTCTAACAGTTCCATGGGAGCAGTTCTTC.

The chain couples TRBV18 to TRBJ2-2, with 7 bases lining up with TRBD1. Losses at the gene ends were 2 bases for V and 1 base for J; bases not matched to a gene: 13. CDR1 is KGHSH, CDR2 LQKENI, per germline. The CDR3 covers 19 residues. CDR3 in amino acids: CASSPTTGREPLNTGELFF. The CDR3 coding sequence is TGTGCCAGCTCACCAACGACAGGGCGCGAACCCTTGAACACCGGGGAGCTGTTTTTT.

The rearrangement links TRBV5-1 to TRBJ2-5; no definite D call. The germline V gene has CDR1 SGHRS and CDR2 YFSETQ. The CDR3 loop spans 15 amino acids. Trimming cost V 4 bases and J 5 bases, with 18 bases left between them. The CDR3 spells CASSPIGNSGETQYF. CDR3 DNA: TGCGCCAGCAGCCCCATCGGTAACTCTGGGGAGACCCAGTACTTC.

The gene calls are TRBV20-1 and TRBJ2-3, with TRBD1 matching 8 bases. The germline gives CDR1 DFQATT, CDR2 SNEGSKA (reference sequence). V lost 6 bases, J lost 4 bases, and 18 bases stayed unmatched. The length of the CDR3 is 17 residues. CDR3 sequence: CSATGTGGGSGADTQYF. CDR3 bases: TGCAGTGCGACCGGGACAGGAGGGGGCTCGGGGGCAGATACGCAGTATTTT.

This clonotype occurred many times. The chain combines TRBV5-1 with TRBJ1-3; tentatively, D is TRBD1 (6 bases). The V gene lost 5 bases and the J gene lost 2 bases, with 14 bases spanning the gap. This CDR3 is 15 amino acids long. CDR1 and CDR2 (germline): SGHRS, YFSETQ. This CDR3 is CASSSTGMPGNTIYF. CDR3 DNA: TGCGCCAGCAGTTCAACAGGGATGCCTGGAAACACCATATATTTT.

The rearrangement joins TRBV29-1 to TRBJ2-1; 9 bases fit TRBD1. Germline-derived CDR1 and CDR2 are SQVTM and ANQGSEA. V lost 6 bases and J lost 8; bases outside the gene matches: 8. CDR3 length equals 13 residues. CDR3 DNA: TGCAGCGTGGGGACAGGGAGGCGCGATGAGCAGTTCTTC. This encodes CSVGTGRRDEQFF.

The rearrangement uses TRBV7-9 and TRBJ2-3; no definite D call. The CDR3 extends over 14 amino acids. CDR1 is SEHNR and CDR2 is FQNEAQ in the germline V gene (reference sequence). V was cut by 3 bases and J by 1 base, with 8 bases left in between. In DNA, the CDR3 is TGTGCCAGCAGCTTCAGACGGGGCACAGATACGCAGTATTTT. Residues: CASSFRRGTDTQYF.

This chain connects TRBV9 to TRBJ2-2, with D perhaps assigned TRBD1 or TRBD2 (5 bases each). CDR1 and CDR2 from the germline V gene are SGDLS and YYNGEE. The CDR3 extends over 15 amino acids. Trimming left V 0 bases short and J 3 bases short, with 9 bases between. This CDR3 is CASSVELGDTGELFF. DNA for the CDR3: TGTGCCAGCAGCGTAGAACTAGGGGACACCGGGGAGCTGTTTTTT.

Points on this clonotype: At one end the junction does not follow the germline gene, possibly because of a read error. DNA of the CDR3: TGTGCCAGCAGCTCGGGACAGGGTACCTATACGCAGAATTTT. This sequence encodes CASSSGQGTYTQNF. This chain connects TRBV7-2 to TRBJ2-3; 9 bases are shared with TRBD1. The CDR3 is 14 amino acids. Germline CDR1 SGHTA, CDR2 FQGNSA.

A few counts support this clonotype. The gene calls are TRBV4-2 and TRBJ2-5, with 7 bases fitting TRBD1. Germline V gene lookup returns CDR1 LGHNA and CDR2 YNFKEQ. V trimming: 4 bases; J trimming: 5 bases; junction bases outside the gene matches: 13. The CDR3 length is 16 residues. Here the CDR3 reads CASSPGQGVRGETQYF. CDR3 sequence (DNA): TGTGCCAGCAGCCCGGGCCAGGGGGTAAGAGGGGAGACCCAGTACTTC.

The sample holds many counts of this clonotype. The chain couples TRBV6-1 to TRBJ1-2; D remains ambiguous. CDR3 length: 13 residues. The V and J ends lost 6 bases and 5 bases respectively, with 13 bases between them. Germline CDR1 MNHNS, CDR2 SASEGT. This CDR3 reads CASRLSLEYGYTF. The CDR3 DNA reads as TGTGCCAGCAGACTGTCACTCGAATATGGCTACACCTTC.

V gene TRBV29-1 combines with J gene TRBJ2-1; D not certain. CDR3 length: 13 residues. CDR1 is SQVTM, CDR2 ANQGSEA, per germline. With 0 bases removed from V and 7 bases from J, the gap between germline ends came to 10 bases. The DNA of the CDR3 is TGCAGCGTTGAAGACTTCTACAATAATGAGCAGTTCTTC. Residues: CSVEDFYNNEQFF.

The J gene is TRBJ1-5, the V gene TRBV3-1, with no clear D. V dropped 1 base and J dropped 5 bases, with 12 bases sitting between them. The CDR3 has 15 residues. Germline V gives CDR1 LGHDT, CDR2 YNNKEL (reference sequence). CDR3 region: CASSQGWLVDQPQHF. Written as DNA, the CDR3 is TGTGCCAGCAGCCAAGGGTGGCTGGTGGATCAGCCCCAGCATTTT.

Concerning this clonotype: A much larger clone differs from this one at a single base, so this may be a read error. The chain has TRBV5-5 and TRBJ2-2; D unresolved. Trimming cost V 0 bases and J 1 base, with 4 bases left between them. The V gene's germline CDR1 is SGHKS and CDR2 YYEKEE (reference sequence). This CDR3 has 14 amino acids. CDR3 coding DNA: TGTGCCAGCAGCTTGGAGGTGAACACCGGGGAGCTGTTTTTT. Translation gives CASSLEVNTGELFF.

The CDR3: CASRGGGIGYGYTF. CDR3 DNA: TGTGCCAGTCGCGGCGGGGGAATCGGGTATGGCTACACCTTC. The chain couples TRBV28 to TRBJ1-2, with D perhaps matching TRBD1 (5 bases). Germline values: CDR1 MDHEN, CDR2 SYDVKM. The V and J ends lost 9 bases and 5 bases respectively, with 19 bases between them. This CDR3 comprises 14 residues.

Many counts were recorded for this clonotype. This chain uses TRBV7-2 with TRBJ2-2; 8 bases are a match to TRBD1. The junction had 7 bases not matched to a gene; V was cut back by 5 bases and J by 2 bases. The CDR3 has 16 amino acids. CDR1 and CDR2 from the germline V gene are SGHTA and FQGNSA. The CDR3 DNA reads TGTGCCAGCAGCCTCGGACAGGGACGCAACACCGGGGAGCTGTTTTTT. Translated, it gives CASSLGQGRNTGELFF.

The J gene is TRBJ2-3, the V gene TRBV7-2; 7 nucleotides agree with TRBD2. This CDR3 has 15 residues. V was clipped by 8 bases and J by 6 bases; unmatched bases: 14. The germline CDR1 and CDR2 sequences are SGHTA and FQGNSA. As DNA, the CDR3 is TGTGCCAGCCTACAGTCGCGGGGGTCCGGGGATACGCAGTATTTT. Translation gives CASLQSRGSGDTQYF. The variable domain in full, with the rest retrieved from reference TRBV7-2 and TRBJ2-3, is GAGVSQSPSNKVTEKGKDVELRCDPISGHTALYWYRQSLGQGLEFLIYFQGNSAPDKSGLPSDRFSAERTGGSVSTLTIQRTQQEDSAVYLCASLQSRGSGDTQYFGPGTRLTVL.

The table lists this clonotype with many counts. The chain has TRBV4-1 and TRBJ2-2, with D hard to call. This CDR3 contains 15 residues. Trimming removed 1 base from V and 1 base from J, with 7 bases in between. CDR1 is MGHRA and CDR2 is YSYEKL in the germline V gene. CDR3 protein: CASSQGHRNTGELFF. Here the CDR3 DNA reads TGCGCCAGCAGCCAAGGACACAGGAACACCGGGGAGCTGTTTTTT.

This clonotype was observed at least ten times. This chain joins TRBV12-3 or TRBV12-4 and TRBJ1-5; maybe TRBD1 (5 bases). The CDR3 is made up of 15 amino acids. Trimming left V 6 bases short and J 0 bases short, with 12 bases between. The CDR3 nucleotides read TGTGCCAGCAGCAGGGACGGATATAGCAATCAGCCCCAGCATTTT. Protein product: CASSRDGYSNQPQHF.

The rearrangement joins TRBV5-1 to TRBJ2-1, with D perhaps TRBD1 (6 bases). The germline V gene has CDR1 SGHRS and CDR2 YFSETQ. Trimming pared 4 bases from V and 1 base from J, leaving 12 bases between. The CDR3 consists of 15 residues. The CDR3 DNA follows: TGCGCCAGCAGCCCCGCGACAGGATCCTACAATGAGCAGTTCTTC. Translated: CASSPATGSYNEQFF.

In its sample, this clonotype was seen a few times. The J gene is TRBJ1-5, the V gene TRBV4-3; possibly TRBD1 for D (5 bases). This CDR3 has 14 residues. Trimming removed 4 bases at V and 6 bases at J, with 13 bases between. Looked up from germline, CDR1 is LGHNA and CDR2 is YSLEER. CDR3 protein: CASSRVEGVQPQHF. The CDR3 nucleotides read TGCGCCAGCAGCCGAGTAGAAGGGGTTCAGCCCCAGCATTTT.